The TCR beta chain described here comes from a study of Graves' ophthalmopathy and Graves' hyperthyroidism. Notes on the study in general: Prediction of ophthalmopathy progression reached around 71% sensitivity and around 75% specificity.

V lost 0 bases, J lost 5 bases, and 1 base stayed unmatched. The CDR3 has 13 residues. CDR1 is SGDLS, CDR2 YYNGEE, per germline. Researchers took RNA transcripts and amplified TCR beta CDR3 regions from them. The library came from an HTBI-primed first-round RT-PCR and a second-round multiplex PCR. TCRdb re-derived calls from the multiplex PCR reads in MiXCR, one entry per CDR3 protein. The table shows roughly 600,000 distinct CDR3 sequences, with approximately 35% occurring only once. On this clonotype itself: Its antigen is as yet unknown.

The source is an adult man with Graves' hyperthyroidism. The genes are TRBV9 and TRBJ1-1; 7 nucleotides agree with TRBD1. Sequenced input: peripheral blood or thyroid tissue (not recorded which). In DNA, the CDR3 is TGTGCCAGCAGCGTAGAGGGGGCGACTGAAGCTTTCTTT. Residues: CASSVEGATEAFF.